The clone carrying this T cell receptor (beta chain) was recorded at least ten times. The data stem from a study of Graves' ophthalmopathy and Graves' hyperthyroidism. RNA transcripts provided the template for amplifying TCR beta CDR3 regions. Investigators did first-round RT-PCR with HTBI primers, then second-round multiplex PCR. A single record per CDR3 protein comes from TCRdb applying MiXCR to the multiplex PCR reads. The sample records about half a million distinct CDR3 sequences, approximately 14% being singletons. This TCR derives from a woman in her twenties or thirties with Graves' ophthalmopathy. Sequencing was performed on blood.

The CDR3 sequence is CASSVLPGLAGMETQYF. The CDR3 region has the DNA TGTGCCAGCAGCGTCCTCCCGGGACTAGCGGGAATGGAGACCCAGTACTTC. The V gene is TRBV9, the J gene TRBJ2-5; 13 nucleotides match TRBD2. The CDR3 length is 17 residues. The V gene's germline CDR1 is SGDLS and CDR2 YYNGEE. V was pared by 2 bases and J by 5 bases, with 9 bases of the junction left unmatched.